The rows below give T cell receptor beta chains drawn from one sample of a study of CD8 T cells in Susac syndrome. One entry per CDR3 protein results from TCRdb running MiXCR on the immunoSEQ multiplex PCR reads. The sample includes tens of thousands of distinct CDR3 sequences, 93% seen only once; the top ten take around 0.15%. The sequenced material came from CD4+ T cells from PBMCs. Receptors originate from a human donor with Susac syndrome. Both conserved end residues are part of each CDR3. The D gene is left open where the match is weak.

V: TRBV6-5; D: -; CDR3: CASRAGLSNQPQHF
V: TRBV3-1; D: TRBD1; CDR3: CASSHEDRGPNPEQFF
V: TRBV20-1; D: TRBD1; CDR3: CSARDAGQVSYEQYF
V: TRBV27; D: -; CDR3: CASSFDYKGQYTGELFF
V: TRBV6-2/TRBV6-3; D: -; CDR3: CASTPARQGRYNEQFF
V: TRBV28; D: -; CDR3: CAVNRVGLGANVLTF
V: TRBV5-1; D: -; CDR3: CASSLAASYEQYF
V: TRBV2; D: -; CDR3: CASSLDSAGGYTF
V: TRBV6-6; D: -; CDR3: CASSYSGGANEKLFF
V: TRBV10-3; D: -; CDR3: CAISESRREQYF
V: TRBV11-1; D: TRBD2; CDR3: CASSFPSGGPTGTQYF
V: TRBV6-4; D: -; CDR3: CASSVQGSDYEQYF
V: TRBV14; D: -; CDR3: CASSQIDFSTGELFF
V: TRBV7-8; D: TRBD1; CDR3: CASSAQYRGTGELFF
V: TRBV29-1; D: TRBD1; CDR3: CSVESTGLTNYGYTF
V: TRBV2; D: -; CDR3: CASSTGSPTQYF
V: TRBV28; D: -; CDR3: CASSLSFRGGEKLFF
V: TRBV18; D: TRBD1; CDR3: CASSPGQGGIRGTEAFF
V: TRBV7-2; D: TRBD1; CDR3: CASSLRSSGGETQYF
V: TRBV5-6; D: TRBD1; CDR3: CASSSLRTGEETQYF
V: TRBV28; D: -; CDR3: CANSFSPTGELFF
V: TRBV7-2; D: -; CDR3: CASSLGRVDEQFF
V: TRBV30; D: -; CDR3: CAWSGGVTYGYTF
V: TRBV24-1; D: -; CDR3: CATSDGNSPLHF
V: TRBV27; D: TRBD1; CDR3: CARPRQGLCSYEQYF
V: TRBV5-1; D: -; CDR3: CASSLGYNQPQHF
V: TRBV7-8; D: -; CDR3: CASRRPQHF
V: TRBV6-2/TRBV6-3; D: -; CDR3: CASSDHSKETQYF
V: TRBV7-2; D: -; CDR3: CASSLGSQTMNTEAFF